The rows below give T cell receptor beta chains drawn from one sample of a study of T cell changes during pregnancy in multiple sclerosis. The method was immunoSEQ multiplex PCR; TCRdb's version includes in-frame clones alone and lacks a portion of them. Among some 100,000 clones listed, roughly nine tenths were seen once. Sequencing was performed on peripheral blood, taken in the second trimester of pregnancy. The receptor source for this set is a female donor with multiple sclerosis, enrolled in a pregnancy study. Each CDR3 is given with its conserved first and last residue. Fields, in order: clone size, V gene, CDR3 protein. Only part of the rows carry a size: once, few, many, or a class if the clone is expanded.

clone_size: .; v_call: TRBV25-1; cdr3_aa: CASSEFAGQSSPLHF
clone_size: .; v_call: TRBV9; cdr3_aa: CASSRGPGTEAFF
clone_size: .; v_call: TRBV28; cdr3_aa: CASRLGLAGDTQYF
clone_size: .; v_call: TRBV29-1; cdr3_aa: CSAQPAGGGYGYTF
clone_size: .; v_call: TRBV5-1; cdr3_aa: CASSLVGQKTAKNIQYF
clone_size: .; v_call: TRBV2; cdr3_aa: CASTLAWVQGDIPYEQYF
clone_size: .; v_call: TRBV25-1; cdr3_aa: CASSPLGGGTQYF
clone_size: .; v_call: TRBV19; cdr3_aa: CASSKGQGFSYEQYF
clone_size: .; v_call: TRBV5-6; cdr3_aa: CASSKDRGRRGYTF
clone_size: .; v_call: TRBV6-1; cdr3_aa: CASSERTGGRAPLHF
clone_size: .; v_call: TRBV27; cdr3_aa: CASLDRGRLGPSGANVLTF
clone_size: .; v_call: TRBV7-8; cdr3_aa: CASSPLRGGINQPQHF
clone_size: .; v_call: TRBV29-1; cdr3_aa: CSSRGGVNTEAFF
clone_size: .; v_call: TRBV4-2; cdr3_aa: CASSRNRDSSYEQYF
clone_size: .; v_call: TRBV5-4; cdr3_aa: CASSSIAGGQETQYF
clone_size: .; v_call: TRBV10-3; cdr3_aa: CAAGPGQLNTEAFF
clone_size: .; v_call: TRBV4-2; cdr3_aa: CASSHQFRDTTGELFF
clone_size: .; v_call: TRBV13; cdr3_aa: CASSLQGGSYEQYF
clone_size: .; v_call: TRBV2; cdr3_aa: CASNPQGARNEKLFF
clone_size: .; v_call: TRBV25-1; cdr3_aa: CASSPGLAALQETQYF
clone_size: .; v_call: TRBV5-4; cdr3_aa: CASSSRTAPWGYTF
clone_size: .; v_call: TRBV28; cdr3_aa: CASRETGDQNTEAFF
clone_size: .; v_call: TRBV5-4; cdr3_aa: CASSLRRGDGYTF
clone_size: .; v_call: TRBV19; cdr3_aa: CASSIQGASHGYTF
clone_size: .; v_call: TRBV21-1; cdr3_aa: CASTIIAGGLCDNEQFF
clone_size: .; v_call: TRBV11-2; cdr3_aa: CASSRGQGRSYEQYF
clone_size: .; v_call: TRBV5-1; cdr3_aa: CASSDQGRYGYTF
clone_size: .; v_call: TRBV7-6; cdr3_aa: CASSSGTGTYEQYF
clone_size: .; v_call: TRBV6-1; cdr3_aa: CASSEGSGRLPTDTQYF
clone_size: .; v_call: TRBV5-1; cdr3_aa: CASSFGVERGEQYF
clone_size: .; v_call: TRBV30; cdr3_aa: CAWSSETGRLGNQPQHF
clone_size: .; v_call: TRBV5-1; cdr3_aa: CASSRRQGDGVEQFF
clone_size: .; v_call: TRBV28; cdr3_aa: CASSRGRADYGYTF
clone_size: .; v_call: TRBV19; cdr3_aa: CASSPDRGSNQPQHF
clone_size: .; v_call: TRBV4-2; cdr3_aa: CASSQVAGTGEEKLFF
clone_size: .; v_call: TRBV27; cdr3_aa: CAHGGSDTQYF
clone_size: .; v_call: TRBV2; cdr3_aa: CASSQQGFNQPQHF
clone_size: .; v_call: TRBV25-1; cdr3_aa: CASSDPGGGYEQYF
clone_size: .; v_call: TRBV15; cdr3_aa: CATSRDGGTGLGDEKLFF
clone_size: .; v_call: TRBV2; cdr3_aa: CASSDVKDRGQDTEAFF
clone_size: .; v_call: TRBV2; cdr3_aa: CASSFRYGYTF
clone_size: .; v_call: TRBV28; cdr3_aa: CASSWGSSGNTIYF
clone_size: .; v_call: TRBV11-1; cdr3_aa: CASSRLPAGLAESNEQFF
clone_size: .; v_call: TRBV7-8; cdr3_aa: CASSLIEAKNIQYF
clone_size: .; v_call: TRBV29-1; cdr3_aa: CSVEGGRLTEAFF
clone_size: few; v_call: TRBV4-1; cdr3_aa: CASSQDRDMNTEAFF
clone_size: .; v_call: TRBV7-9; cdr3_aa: CASSSPVGGRTNEKLFF
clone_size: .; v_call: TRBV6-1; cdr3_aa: CASSGRTSGMRDEQFF
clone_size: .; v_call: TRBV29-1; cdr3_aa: CSAATGGAYGYTF
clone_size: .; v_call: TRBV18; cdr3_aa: CASSPFQATSYEQYF
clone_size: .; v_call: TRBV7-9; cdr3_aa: CASSLEGEAETQYF
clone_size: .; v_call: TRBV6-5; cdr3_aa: CASSRRGSGNTIYF
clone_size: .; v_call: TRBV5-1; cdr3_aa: CASSFDKLEQYF